The next 29 T cell receptor beta chains were all read from a single sample in a study of blood T cell repertoires in COVID-19. Profiled with immunoSEQ multiplex PCR; TCRdb holds only in-frame clones, not every one. The sample holds more than 140,000 clones, 70% to 85% seen once. The sequenced material came from peripheral blood. These receptors all come from a woman aged 50 to 60 in a cohort sampled during active or convalescent COVID-19.

This rearrangement joins TRBV7-2 to TRBJ2-2, with 7 bases that match TRBD2. Germline V lookup: CDR1 SGHTA, CDR2 FQGNSA. After removal of 0 bases from V and 3 bases from J, the junction contained 1 base not matched to a gene. The CDR3 spans 15 residues. The CDR3 loop is CASSLAAGDTGELFF. The CDR3 DNA is TGTGCCAGCAGCTTAGCGGCGGGGGACACCGGGGAGCTGTTTTTT.

The genes are TRBV2 and TRBJ2-5; 7 bases map to TRBD2. V lost 8 bases to trimming and J lost 3 bases; unmatched junction nucleotides: 6. There are 13 residues in the CDR3. Germline V lookup: CDR1 SNHLY, CDR2 FYNNEI. The CDR3 loop reads CASRGVRKETQYF. CDR3 sequence (DNA): TGTGCCAGCCGGGGGGTAAGAAAAGAGACCCAGTACTTC.

V gene TRBV7-9 combines with J gene TRBJ1-2; 8 nucleotides align to TRBD1. Germline loops: CDR1 SEHNR, CDR2 FQNEAQ (reference sequence). CDR3 length: 15 residues. With 4 bases clipped from V and 7 bases from J, the junction kept 11 bases outside the gene matches. In DNA, the CDR3 is TGTGCCAGCAGCTACCTTGGACAGGGTACCGGTGGCTACACCTTC. Protein sequence: CASSYLGQGTGGYTF.

The chain is built from TRBV5-4 and TRBJ2-2; 13 nucleotides line up with TRBD2. The ends lost 4 bases at V and 4 bases at J; junction bases unmatched: 7. Germline V gene lookup returns CDR1 SGHNT and CDR2 YYREEE (reference sequence). CDR3 length: 17 residues. Here the CDR3 DNA reads TGTGCCAGCAGCCCACCACTAGCGGGGGGGCGCACCGGGGAGCTGTTTTTT. Its protein is CASSPPLAGGRTGELFF.

This rearrangement joins TRBV7-2 to TRBJ2-7, with D maybe TRBD2 (5 bases). The CDR3 spans 13 residues. V was pared by 7 bases and J by 4 bases, with 14 bases between. Germline V lookup: CDR1 SGHTA, CDR2 FQGNSA. The CDR3 nucleotides read TGTGCCAGCACGGTCGGGGTCTCATACGAGCAGTACTTC. Protein product: CASTVGVSYEQYF.

The rearrangement uses TRBV29-1 and TRBJ2-1; the match to TRBD2 covers 8 bases. The V gene's germline CDR1 is SQVTM and CDR2 ANQGSEA. The CDR3 is made up of 14 amino acids. V gave up 7 bases and J gave up 6 bases; unmatched junction bases: 11. The CDR3 sequence is CSAALSGGGNEQFF. In DNA form, the CDR3 reads TGCAGCGCCGCCCTATCCGGGGGGGGCAATGAGCAGTTCTTC.

The chain is built from TRBV7-9 and TRBJ1-5, with 8 bases fitting TRBD1. This CDR3 spans 17 amino acids. V gave up 0 bases and J gave up 0 bases; unmatched junction bases: 4. The germline V gene has CDR1 SEHNR and CDR2 FQNEAQ (reference sequence). CDR3 nucleotides: TGTGCCAGCAGCTTAGCAACAGGGGGAGATAGCAATCAGCCCCAGCATTTT. It is translated as CASSLATGGDSNQPQHF.

In its sample, this clone was seen a few times. This chain joins TRBV7-3 and TRBJ2-7; maybe TRBD2 (6 bases). Germline V lookup: CDR1 SGHTA, CDR2 FQGTGA. This CDR3 has 15 amino acids. V was shortened by 4 bases and J by 6 bases, with 19 bases between the two germline ends. The CDR3 loop is CASSSGFPGAREQYF. The CDR3 DNA reads as TGTGCCAGCAGCTCAGGGTTCCCGGGAGCCCGCGAGCAGTACTTC.

In its sample, this clone was seen a few times. This chain joins TRBV18 and TRBJ1-4, with 8 bases identical to TRBD1. Trimming removed 2 bases from V and 6 bases from J; junction bases left unmatched: 11. Germline loops: CDR1 KGHSH, CDR2 LQKENI. The CDR3 is 17 residues long. The CDR3 loop reads CASSPILTGVTHEKLFF. CDR3 bases: TGTGCCAGCTCACCAATTTTGACAGGGGTAACGCATGAAAAACTGTTTTTT.

In nucleotides, the CDR3 is TGTGCCAGCAGCTCCTCGCGGGGGACCCAGTACTTC. This encodes CASSSSRGTQYF. V is TRBV7-2 and J is TRBJ2-5; perhaps TRBD2 as D (6 bases). Germline CDR1 and CDR2: SGHTA and FQGNSA. The CDR3 runs to 12 residues. V was trimmed by 4 bases and J by 7 bases, leaving 10 bases between them. Complete variable domain (other parts from reference TRBV7-2 and TRBJ2-5): GAGVSQSPSNKVTEKGKDVELRCDPISGHTALYWYRQSLGQGLEFLIYFQGNSAPDKSGLPSDRFSAERTGGSVSTLTIQRTQQEDSAVYLCASSSSRGTQYFGPGTRLLVL.

The chain uses TRBV6-2 or TRBV6-3 and TRBJ1-1; perhaps TRBD1 as D (5 bases). Germline CDR1 MNHEY, CDR2 SVGEGT. This CDR3 contains 15 residues. V lost 5 bases, J lost 1 base, and 14 bases lay in between. The CDR3: CASSNGGIKNTEAFF. CDR3 bases: TGTGCCAGCAGTAACGGGGGGATAAAGAACACTGAAGCTTTCTTT.

The gene calls are TRBV4-2 and TRBJ2-2, with TRBD2 matching over 11 bases. Germline-derived CDR1 and CDR2 are LGHNA and YNFKEQ. The CDR3 has 16 amino acids. The ends lost 3 bases at V and 6 bases at J; junction bases unmatched: 6. The CDR3 loop reads CASSHRSGGAAGELFF. The CDR3, as DNA: TGTGCCAGCAGCCACCGTAGCGGGGGGGCGGCCGGGGAGCTGTTTTTT.

The J gene is TRBJ1-1, the V gene TRBV2; weak D call: TRBD1 (5 bases). Germline V gene data show CDR1 as SNHLY and CDR2 as FYNNEI. The CDR3 contains 17 residues. V was shortened by 2 bases and J by 7 bases, with 23 bases between the two germline ends. CDR3 coding DNA: TGTGCCAGCAGTGAAAGCCGGGGGACTAAGAGAAGGGATGAAGCTTTCTTT. As protein: CASSESRGTKRRDEAFF.

The J gene is TRBJ1-2, the V gene TRBV29-1; D ambiguous. The V end lost 3 bases, the J end lost 7 bases, and 9 bases lay between the germline ends. The CDR3 runs to 11 residues. Germline V CDR1 and CDR2: SQVTM, ANQGSEA. As DNA, the CDR3 is TGCAGCGTTGAGGCCGGAGCTGGCTACACCTTC. It codes for CSVEAGAGYTF.

This chain connects TRBV3-1 (or the pseudogene TRBV3-2) to TRBJ1-6, with D possibly matching TRBD1 (6 bases). Germline V gene data show CDR1 as LGHDT and CDR2 as YNNKEL (reference sequence). The CDR3 runs 14 residues. The V and J ends lost 6 bases and 7 bases respectively, with 13 bases between them. For the CDR3, the DNA is TGTGCCAGCAGTCATGACAGGTTGAATTCACCCCTCCACTTT. It specifies CASSHDRLNSPLHF.

This clone was seen more than once but under ten times. The chain joins TRBV3-1 (or the pseudogene TRBV3-2) to TRBJ1-1, with D perhaps TRBD1 (5 bases). This CDR3 contains 15 residues. V was shortened by 4 bases and J by 6 bases, with 18 bases between the two germline ends. The germline CDR1 and CDR2 sequences are LGHDT and YNNKEL (reference sequence). CDR3 amino acids: CASSRGFGEGAEAFF. CDR3 DNA: TGTGCCAGCAGCCGTGGCTTTGGTGAAGGGGCTGAAGCTTTCTTT.

This clone was recorded once. The V call is TRBV18, the J call TRBJ1-5, with 9 bases fitting TRBD1. Germline V gene data show CDR1 as KGHSH and CDR2 as LQKENI. The J segment lost 7 bases and the V segment lost 6 bases, leaving 10 bases of the junction unmatched. This CDR3 spans 15 amino acids. The CDR3 here is CASSIAGQGEQPQHF. The CDR3 region has the DNA TGTGCCAGCTCGATAGCGGGACAGGGTGAGCAGCCCCAGCATTTT.

In the case of this clone: Other DNA sequences in the same sample also yield this CDR3. The V call is TRBV5-1, the J call TRBJ2-5; possible D gene TRBD2, 6 bases. There are 14 residues in the CDR3. Trimming removed 2 bases from V and 5 bases from J, with 13 bases in between. CDR1 is SGHRS and CDR2 is YFSETQ in the germline V gene. As DNA, the CDR3 is TGCGCCAGCAGCTTCTCGGGTGGGGGGGAGACCCAGTACTTC. Protein sequence: CASSFSGGGETQYF. Variable domain in full (rest from reference TRBV5-1 and TRBJ2-5): KAGVTQTPRYLIKTRGQQVTLSCSPISGHRSVSWYQQTPGQGLQFLFEYFSETQRNKGNFPGRFSGRQFSNSRSEMNVSTLELGDSALYLCASSFSGGGETQYFGPGTRLLVL.

The gene calls are TRBV19 and TRBJ1-2; no clear D. V lost 3 bases and J 5 bases, leaving 28 bases between the germline ends. This CDR3 contains 19 residues. Germline V gene data show CDR1 as LNHDA and CDR2 as SQIVND (reference sequence). The CDR3 spells CASSISGGAAALALYGYTF. The DNA of the CDR3 is TGTGCCAGTAGTATCTCAGGCGGCGCGGCTGCACTAGCGCTGTATGGCTACACCTTC.

The V call is TRBV2, the J call TRBJ2-3; D ambiguous. The CDR3 consists of 11 residues. Germline loops: CDR1 SNHLY, CDR2 FYNNEI. The germline V and J ends were trimmed by 4 bases and 9 bases, with 8 bases remaining between them. CDR3: CASSARVTQYF. Here the CDR3 DNA reads TGTGCCAGCAGTGCTCGGGTGACGCAGTATTTT.

This clone was detected once. The chain links TRBV4-1 to TRBJ1-2; no firm D call. Germline V gene data show CDR1 as MGHRA and CDR2 as YSYEKL. The CDR3 contains 15 residues. With 1 base removed from V and 9 bases from J, the gap between germline ends came to 18 bases. DNA of the CDR3: TGCGCCAGCAGCCAAGTCGGTTTAGAGGCGTCCCGCTACACCTTC. Translation gives CASSQVGLEASRYTF.

The V and J genes are TRBV6-6 and TRBJ1-4; 7 bases fit TRBD1. V lost 4 bases to trimming and J lost 5 bases; unmatched junction nucleotides: 4. Germline values: CDR1 MNHNY, CDR2 SVGAGI (reference sequence). CDR3 length: 14 residues. The CDR3, as DNA: TGTGCCAGCAGTTCACTGACAGGGAATGAAAAACTGTTTTTT. It translates to CASSSLTGNEKLFF.

The chain carries TRBV11-2 and TRBJ1-1; 12 nucleotides match TRBD1. The trim removed 2 bases at V and 11 bases at J, leaving 9 bases unmatched. CDR3 size: 15 residues. Germline CDR1 SGHAT, CDR2 FQNNGV. For the CDR3, the DNA is TGTGCCAGCAGCTTAACTGGGACAGGGGGCGTAGGGGCTTTCTTT. It codes for CASSLTGTGGVGAFF.

This chain uses TRBV5-1 with TRBJ2-4, with D perhaps TRBD1 (6 bases). CDR3 length: 17 residues. Germline values: CDR1 SGHRS, CDR2 YFSETQ. The V and J ends lost 0 bases and 1 base respectively, with 14 bases between them. The CDR3 DNA reads as TGCGCCAGCAGCTTGGGATTTGCAGGGGACGCCAAAAACATTCAGTACTTC. Amino acid sequence: CASSLGFAGDAKNIQYF.

The V gene is TRBV6-6, the J gene TRBJ1-1, with D perhaps matching TRBD1 (6 bases). The germline CDR1 and CDR2 sequences are MNHNY and SVGAGI (reference sequence). The CDR3 has 14 residues. The V and J ends lost 6 bases and 6 bases respectively, with 17 bases between them. CDR3 sequence (DNA): TGTGCCAGCAGAGACGGACAGATTTATTCTGAAGCTTTCTTT. This encodes CASRDGQIYSEAFF.

The genes are TRBV6-4 and TRBJ2-1; TRBD2 matches at 11 bases. The CDR3 has 16 amino acids. Looked up from germline, CDR1 is MRHNA and CDR2 is SNTAGT. V was pared by 5 bases and J by 3 bases, with 6 bases of the junction left unmatched. Here the CDR3 reads CASSPTSGGLYNEQFF. DNA for the CDR3: TGTGCCAGCAGTCCTACTAGCGGGGGACTCTACAATGAGCAGTTCTTC.

This clone was detected only a few times. The chain is built from TRBV3-1 (or the pseudogene TRBV3-2) and TRBJ1-1, with D possibly matching TRBD1 (6 bases). The CDR3 extends over 12 amino acids. CDR1 is LGHDT and CDR2 is YNNKEL in the germline V gene (reference sequence). The V end lost 5 bases, the J end lost 7 bases, and 11 bases lay between the germline ends. CDR3 nucleotide sequence: TGTGCCAGCAGCACGCGGACAGATGAAGCTTTCTTT. Its protein is CASSTRTDEAFF.

This clone was counted a few times. This chain uses TRBV19 with TRBJ1-6; the match to TRBD1 covers 8 bases. The trim removed 9 bases at V and 9 bases at J, leaving 7 bases unmatched. Germline CDR1 reads LNHDA; CDR2 reads SQIVND (reference sequence). The CDR3 length is 13 residues. CDR3 residues: CASKDRVSSPLHF. In DNA, the CDR3 is TGTGCCAGCAAGGACAGGGTCAGTTCACCCCTCCACTTT.

This chain uses TRBV29-1 with TRBJ2-1; 9 bases map to TRBD2. Germline trimming cut 6 bases from V and 3 bases from J; bases unmatched to any gene: 6. Looked up from germline, CDR1 is SQVTM and CDR2 is ANQGSEA. The CDR3 spans 14 residues. CDR3 loop: CSVPAGGVYNEQFF. The CDR3 DNA sequence: TGCAGCGTACCGGCGGGGGGGGTCTACAATGAGCAGTTCTTC.